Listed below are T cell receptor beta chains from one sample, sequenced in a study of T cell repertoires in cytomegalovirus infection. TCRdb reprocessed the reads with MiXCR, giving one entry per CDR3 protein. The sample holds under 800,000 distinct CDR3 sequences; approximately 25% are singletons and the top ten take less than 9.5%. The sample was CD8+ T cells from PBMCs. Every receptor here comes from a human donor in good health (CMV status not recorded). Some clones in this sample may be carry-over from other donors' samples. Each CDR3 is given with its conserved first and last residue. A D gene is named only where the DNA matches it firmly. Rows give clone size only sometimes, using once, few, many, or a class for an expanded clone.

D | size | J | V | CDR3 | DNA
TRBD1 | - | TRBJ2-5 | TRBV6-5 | CASSYLARGPKRETQYF | TGTGCCAGCAGTTACTTGGCGAGGGGGCCTAAACGAGAGACCCAGTACTTC
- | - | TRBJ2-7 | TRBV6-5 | CASSSIDRGYEQYF | TGTGCCAGCAGTTCCATCGACCGGGGATACGAGCAGTACTTC
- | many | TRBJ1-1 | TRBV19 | CASSRRENTEAFF | TGTGCCAGTAGTCGGAGGGAGAACACTGAAGCTTTCTTT
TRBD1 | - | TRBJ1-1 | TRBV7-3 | CASSGRTGLRLNTEAFF | TGTGCCAGCAGCGGGAGGACAGGGCTGCGGTTGAACACTGAAGCTTTCTTT
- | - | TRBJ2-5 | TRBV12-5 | CASAESGEETQYF | TGTGCTAGTGCCGAATCAGGAGAAGAGACCCAGTACTTC
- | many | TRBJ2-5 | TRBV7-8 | CASSFLDIDQETQYF | TGTGCCAGCAGCTTTTTAGATATTGACCAAGAGACCCAGTACTTC
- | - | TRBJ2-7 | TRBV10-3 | CAISDQGMGAYEQYF | TGTGCCATCAGTGATCAGGGAATGGGTGCCTACGAGCAGTACTTC
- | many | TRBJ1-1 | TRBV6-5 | CASSWGLNTEAFF | TGTGCCAGCAGTTGGGGATTGAACACTGAAGCTTTCTTT
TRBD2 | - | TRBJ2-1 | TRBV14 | CASNPGGPWNEQFF | TGTGCCAGCAACCCGGGGGGGCCTTGGAATGAGCAGTTCTTC
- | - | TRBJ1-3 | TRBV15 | CATSDDSGSGNTIYF | TGTGCCACCAGCGACGACAGCGGGTCTGGAAACACCATATATTTT
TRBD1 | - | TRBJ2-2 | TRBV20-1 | CSAIDRDNTGELFF | TGCAGTGCTATCGACAGGGATAACACCGGGGAGCTGTTTTTT
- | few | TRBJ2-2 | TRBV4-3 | CASSQDFPGVMLFF | TGCGCCAGCAGCCAAGATTTTCCAGGGGTTATGCTGTTTTTT
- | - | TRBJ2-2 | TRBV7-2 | CASSFSDGLNTGELFF | TGTGCCAGCAGCTTCTCGGACGGCCTAAACACCGGGGAGCTGTTTTTT
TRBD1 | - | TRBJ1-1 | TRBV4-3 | CASSAETGLMNTEAFF | TGCGCCAGCAGCGCTGAGACAGGGTTAATGAACACTGAAGCTTTCTTT
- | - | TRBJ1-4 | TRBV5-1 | CASSLGGRDEKLFF | TGCGCCAGCAGCTTAGGAGGTCGGGATGAAAAACTGTTTTTT
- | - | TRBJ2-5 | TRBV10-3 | CAISDTKTQYF | TGTGCCATCAGTGACACCAAGACCCAGTACTTC
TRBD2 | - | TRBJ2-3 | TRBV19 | CASFSGGAQYF | TGTGCCAGTTTCTCGGGAGGTGCGCAGTATTTT
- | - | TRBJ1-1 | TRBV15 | CATRRGVNTEAFF | TGTGCCACCCGGCGAGGGGTGAACACTGAAGCTTTCTTT
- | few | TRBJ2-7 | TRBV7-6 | CASSSSAGQTYEQYF | TGTGCCAGCAGCTCCTCAGCGGGTCAGACCTACGAGCAGTACTTC
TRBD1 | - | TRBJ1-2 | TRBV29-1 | CSVEATGNYGYTF | TGCAGCGTTGAAGCGACAGGGAACTATGGCTACACCTTC
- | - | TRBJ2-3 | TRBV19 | CASKTDSTDTQYF | TGTGCCAGTAAGACAGATTCCACAGATACGCAGTATTTT
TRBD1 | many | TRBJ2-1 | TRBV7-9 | CASSLDRQGNEQFF | TGTGCCAGCAGCTTAGATAGACAGGGGAATGAGCAGTTCTTC
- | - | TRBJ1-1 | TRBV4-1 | CASSQDLSTEAFF | TGCGCCAGCAGCCAAGATTTGAGCACTGAAGCTTTCTTT
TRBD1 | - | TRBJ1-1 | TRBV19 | CAIRESRGSAEAFF | TGTGCCATCCGAGAATCCAGGGGGTCCGCTGAAGCTTTCTTT
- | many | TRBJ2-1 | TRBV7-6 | CASSFGTGPNEQFF | TGTGCCAGCAGCTTCGGGACCGGCCCGAATGAGCAGTTCTTC